This T cell receptor (beta chain) was observed in a study of T cell repertoires in cytomegalovirus infection (dated by TCRdb to the late 2010s). For the wider study: Because public TCR beta signatures pointed to carriage of CMV infection together with the matching HLA type, the HLA type of each donor mattered for the analysis. Results the study describes overall, beyond this receptor: In the ex vivo response, HLA-C-restricted CMV-specific TCR beta clonotypes were dominant, and in two of eight donors the single most frequent clonotype came from this HLA-C-restricted group. In both this cohort and an independent cohort of 352 donors, the cumulative frequency of public TCR beta family members distinguished carriers of CMV infection plus the relevant HLA type.

Sequencing instrument: Illumina HiSeq 1500. TCRdb reran the public reads through fastp at Q25 and MiXCR, keeping productive beta chains. Rows are combined by CDR3 protein, so each entry shows the most common genes and DNA. The sample data list 250,000 to 350,000 distinct CDR3 sequences, and roughly 25% of these were observed just once. About 15% of the sample belongs to the ten largest clones. Regarding this clonotype: Its antigen specificity is not known. No per-base quality is available; no much larger clone lies one base away.

Sequencing was carried out using PBMCs. The clonotype comes from a human donor in good health (CMV status not recorded). Some clones in this sample may be carry-over from other donors' samples.

DNA sequence: TGTGCCAGCAGTTACTCGGGGAACCCGCTGGGCTACACCTTC. Its product reads: CASSYSGNPLGYTF. Recombination linked TRBV6-2 or TRBV6-3 to TRBJ1-2, with the D segment identity uncertain. The cysteine opens and the phenylalanine closes a CDR3 of 14 amino acids. Only CDR3 DNA remains: 42 bases, in frame from the first base. V lost 0 bases and J lost 8 bases; the stretch between them is 13 bases long. CDR1 and CDR2 were assigned from the germline V gene as MNHEY and SVGEGT.